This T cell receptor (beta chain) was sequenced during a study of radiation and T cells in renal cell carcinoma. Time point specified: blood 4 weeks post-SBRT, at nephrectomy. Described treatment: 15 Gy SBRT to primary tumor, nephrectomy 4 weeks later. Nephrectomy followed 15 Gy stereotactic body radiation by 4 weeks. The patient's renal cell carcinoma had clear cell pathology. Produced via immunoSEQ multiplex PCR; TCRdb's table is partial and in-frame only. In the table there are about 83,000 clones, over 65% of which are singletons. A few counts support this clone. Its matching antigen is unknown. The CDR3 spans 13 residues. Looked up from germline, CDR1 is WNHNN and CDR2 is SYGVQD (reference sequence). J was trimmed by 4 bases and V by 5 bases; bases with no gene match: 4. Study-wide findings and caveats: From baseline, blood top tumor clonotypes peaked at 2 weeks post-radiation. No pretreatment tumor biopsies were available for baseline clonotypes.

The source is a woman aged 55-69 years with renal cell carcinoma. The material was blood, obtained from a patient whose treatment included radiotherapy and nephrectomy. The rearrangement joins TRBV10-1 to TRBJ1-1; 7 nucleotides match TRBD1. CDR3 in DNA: TGCGCCAGCAGTAAGACAGGGTTCACTGAAGCTTTCTTT. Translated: CASSKTGFTEAFF.